This entry features one T cell receptor beta chain sequence. Its antigen is as yet unknown. The CDR3 contains 13 residues. Germline V CDR1 and CDR2: SNHLY, FYNNEI. V was cut by 6 bases and J by 10 bases, with 15 bases left in between. As the template, RNA transcripts were used to amplify TCR beta CDR3 regions. An initial RT-PCR round employing HTBI primers preceded a second-round multiplex PCR. One entry per CDR3 protein results from TCRdb running MiXCR on the multiplex PCR reads. The sample consists of over a million distinct CDR3 sequences, roughly 35% of them appearing once. If patients had other autoimmune diseases, uncontrolled infections, pregnancy or lactation, they were excluded. The data were taken from a study of Graves' ophthalmopathy and Graves' hyperthyroidism. Across the whole study: Calling hyperthyroidism stable required that no ophthalmopathy show up within 18 months of follow-up. Findings and caveats of the study: Most thyroid clonotypes expanded beyond 0.001 frequency were also found in blood. Ophthalmopathy progression cases were predicted by the model with 70.59% sensitivity and 72% to 80% specificity.

This chain connects TRBV2 to TRBJ1-4; D unclear. The sequencing sample was made of peripheral blood or thyroid tissue (not recorded which). This receptor was taken from an adult man with Graves' hyperthyroidism. The CDR3 loop reads CASRRPRAGKLFF. Written as DNA, the CDR3 is TGTGCCAGCAGGAGACCCAGAGCTGGAAAACTGTTTTTT.